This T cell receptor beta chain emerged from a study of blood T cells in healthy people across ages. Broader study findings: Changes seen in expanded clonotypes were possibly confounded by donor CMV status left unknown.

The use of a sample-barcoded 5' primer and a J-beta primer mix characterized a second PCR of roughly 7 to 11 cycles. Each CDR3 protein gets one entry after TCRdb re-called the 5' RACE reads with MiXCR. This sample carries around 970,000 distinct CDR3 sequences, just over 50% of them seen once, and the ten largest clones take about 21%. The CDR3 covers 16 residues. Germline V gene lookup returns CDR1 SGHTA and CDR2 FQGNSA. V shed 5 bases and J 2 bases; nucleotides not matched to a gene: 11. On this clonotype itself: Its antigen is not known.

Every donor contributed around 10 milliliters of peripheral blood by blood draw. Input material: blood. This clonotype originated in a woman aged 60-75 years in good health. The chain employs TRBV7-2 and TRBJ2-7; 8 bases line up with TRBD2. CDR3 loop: CASSLSSGSAAYEQYF. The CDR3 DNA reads TGTGCCAGCAGCCTAAGCAGCGGGAGTGCGGCCTACGAGCAGTACTTC. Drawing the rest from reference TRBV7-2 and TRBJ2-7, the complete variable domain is GAGVSQSPSNKVTEKGKDVELRCDPISGHTALYWYRQSLGQGLEFLIYFQGNSAPDKSGLPSDRFSAERTGGSVSTLTIQRTQQEDSAVYLCASSLSSGSAAYEQYFGPGTRLTVT.